Following are 8 T cell receptor beta chains from one sample sequenced in a study of cytomegalovirus exposure and HLA in healthy donors. PCR amplification relied on 60 Vbeta primers (plus 13 Jbeta primers). The data were produced by immunoSEQ multiplex PCR, yet TCRdb's version contains in-frame clones alone and is incomplete. The sample has 100,000 to 150,000 clones, about 73% seen once; the top ten hold around 2.1%. Sequencing was done on a sample of PBMCs. These receptors all stem from a woman in her thirties or forties in good health and CMV-seropositive.

The chain couples TRBV7-2 to TRBJ2-5; 8 bases align to TRBD2. CDR3 size: 14 residues. V lost 5 bases and J lost 5; bases outside the gene matches: 7. Germline values: CDR1 SGHTA, CDR2 FQGNSA. In DNA form, the CDR3 reads TGTGCCAGCAGCCTCGGGGGGGCTCGGGAGACCCAGTACTTC. Translation gives CASSLGGARETQYF. Supplemented by reference TRBV7-2 and TRBJ2-5, the full variable domain reads GAGVSQSPSNKVTEKGKDVELRCDPISGHTALYWYRQSLGQGLEFLIYFQGNSAPDKSGLPSDRFSAERTGGSVSTLTIQRTQQEDSAVYLCASSLGGARETQYFGPGTRLLVL.

The V gene is TRBV27, the J gene TRBJ1-1; TRBD1 matches 7 bases. The CDR3 is 14 residues long. The germline V gene has CDR1 MNHEY and CDR2 SMNVEV (reference sequence). With V trimmed by 4 bases and J by 4 bases, 6 bases remained unmatched. The CDR3 loop reads CASSSTGVSTEAFF. The DNA for the CDR3 is TGTGCCAGCAGTTCCACAGGGGTCAGCACTGAAGCTTTCTTT.

V gene TRBV28 combines with J gene TRBJ2-3, with D unresolved. V lost 5 bases and J 6 bases, leaving 12 bases between the germline ends. Germline CDR1 MDHEN, CDR2 SYDVKM. This CDR3 has 13 amino acids. CDR3 nucleotide sequence: TGTGCCAGCAGTCCCCCTCGTTCGGATACGCAGTATTTT. Protein sequence: CASSPPRSDTQYF. The complete variable domain, with remaining parts taken from reference TRBV28 and TRBJ2-3, reads DVKVTQSSRYLVKRTGEKVFLECVQDMDHENMFWYRQDPGLGLRLIYFSYDVKMKEKGDIPEGYSVSREKKERFSLILESASTNQTSMYLCASSPPRSDTQYFGPGTRLTVL.

V is TRBV5-4 and J is TRBJ2-4; 8 bases match TRBD1. Per the germline V gene, CDR1 is SGHNT and CDR2 is YYREEE (reference sequence). The V gene end was trimmed by 4 bases and the J gene end by 2 bases; junction bases not matched to a gene: 20. The CDR3 runs 20 residues. This chain's CDR3 is CASSRGLPGGVSDSKNIQYF. The CDR3 nucleotides read TGTGCCAGCAGCCGGGGGTTACCAGGGGGCGTCTCTGATTCCAAAAACATTCAGTACTTC.

There are a few counts of this clone. The chain has TRBV28 and TRBJ2-1, with 7 bases identical to TRBD1. The V gene's germline CDR1 is MDHEN and CDR2 SYDVKM. V lost 5 bases to trimming and J lost 3 bases; unmatched junction nucleotides: 10. CDR3 size: 16 residues. The CDR3: CASSPNSAGGYNEQFF. For the CDR3, the DNA is TGTGCCAGCAGTCCCAATAGTGCAGGGGGCTACAATGAGCAGTTCTTC.

In this sample, this clone turned up a few times. The same CDR3 is also encoded by other DNA sequences in this sample. V is TRBV29-1 and J is TRBJ1-1; tentatively, D is TRBD1 (5 bases). V was clipped by 3 bases and J by 5 bases, with 7 bases between them. Germline CDR1 is SQVTM and CDR2 is ANQGSEA. This CDR3 contains 11 residues. The CDR3 DNA is TGCAGCGTTGATCGGGGGACTGAAGCTTTCTTT. Residues: CSVDRGTEAFF.

V is TRBV2 and J is TRBJ2-1, with 12 bases matching TRBD1. The V and J ends lost 10 bases and 9 bases, in that order; junction bases with no gene match: 10. Germline CDR1 is SNHLY and CDR2 is FYNNEI. This CDR3 contains 14 residues. CDR3 coding DNA: TGTGCCACTTCCCGGGACAGGGGGCGTTGTGAGCAGTTCTTC. Protein: CATSRDRGRCEQFF.

Only a few counts were recorded for this clone. This chain uses TRBV28 with TRBJ2-5, with 9 bases lining up with TRBD1. The DNA end lines up better with TRBJ2-7; the J call may be wrong. Germline V gene data show CDR1 as MDHEN and CDR2 as SYDVKM. The CDR3 has 15 residues. This chain's CDR3 is CASSLQRDRVPEQYF. The DNA for the CDR3 is TGTGCCAGCAGTCTCCAGAGGGACAGGGTACCCGAGCAGTACTTC.